One sample yielded the 20 T cell receptor beta chains listed below, sequenced in a study of blood T cell repertoires in COVID-19. This table comes from immunoSEQ multiplex PCR, and its TCRdb copy is limited to in-frame clones, with some not included. The table lists 250,000 to 300,000 clones, roughly 87% of them singletons. Sequencing was performed on peripheral blood. These receptors were collected from a woman between 40 and 55 years old who had recovered from COVID-19.

The chain combines TRBV10-3 with TRBJ1-4; 7 bases align to TRBD1. The germline CDR1 and CDR2 sequences are ENHRY and SYGVKD. J was trimmed by 8 bases and V by 4 bases; bases with no gene match: 4. This CDR3 is 13 amino acids long. The CDR3: CAISGAGGEKLFF. DNA for the CDR3: TGTGCCATCAGTGGTGCAGGGGGGGAAAAACTGTTTTTT.

This clone was counted between two and nine times. The chain joins TRBV10-2 to TRBJ1-2; TRBD1 is a possible D gene (6 bases). Trimming cost V 0 bases and J 5 bases, with 10 bases left between them. Germline V gives CDR1 WSHSY, CDR2 SAAADI. The CDR3 length is 14 residues. The CDR3: CASSESTGSYGYTF. The CDR3, as DNA: TGCGCCAGCAGTGAGTCCACAGGGAGTTATGGCTACACCTTC.

The chain has TRBV24-1 and TRBJ2-3, with TRBD1 identical over 9 bases. This CDR3 is 16 amino acids long. Unmatched junction bases numbered 4, after V lost 3 bases and J lost 1 base. Germline CDR1 is KGHDR and CDR2 is SFDVKD. CDR3 coding DNA: TGTGCCACCAGTGATCACAGGGGGCGCGGCACAGATACGCAGTATTTT. Translated: CATSDHRGRGTDTQYF.

With respect to this clone: This CDR3 is also generated by other DNA sequences in the sample. The chain carries TRBV7-9 and TRBJ1-1, with TRBD1 matching over 7 bases. The CDR3 is made up of 15 amino acids. After removal of 0 bases from V and 1 base from J, the junction contained 2 bases not matched to a gene. Germline V lookup: CDR1 SEHNR, CDR2 FQNEAQ (reference sequence). CDR3 in DNA: TGTGCCAGCAGCTTAGCAGCAGGGGGGAACACTGAAGCTTTCTTT. Protein sequence: CASSLAAGGNTEAFF. Full variable domain (missing parts from reference TRBV7-9 and TRBJ1-1): DTGVSQNPRHKITKRGQNVTFRCDPISEHNRLYWYRQTLGQGPEFLTYFQNEAQLEKSRLLSDRFSAERPKGSFSTLEIQRTEQGDSAMYLCASSLAAGGNTEAFFGQGTRLTVV.

This clone was recorded only once. This chain joins TRBV4-1 and TRBJ2-3; TRBD2 is a possible D gene (5 bases). The CDR3 runs 14 residues. V lost 4 bases and J 4 bases, leaving 12 bases between the germline ends. Germline V gives CDR1 MGHRA, CDR2 YSYEKL. The CDR3 nucleotides are TGCGCCAGCAGCCGGATACTAGTCCCAGATACGCAGTATTTT. Protein product: CASSRILVPDTQYF.

V usage is TRBV29-1 and J usage is TRBJ2-3, with 8 bases matching TRBD2. V trimming: 5 bases; J trimming: 3 bases; junction bases outside the gene matches: 10. The V gene's germline CDR1 is SQVTM and CDR2 ANQGSEA. This CDR3 has 15 amino acids. The CDR3, as DNA: TGCAGCGTTCAAACGGGAGGGCCATTTACAGATACGCAGTATTTT. Residues: CSVQTGGPFTDTQYF.

The V call is TRBV3-1 (or the pseudogene TRBV3-2), the J call TRBJ2-1; D is possibly TRBD2 (7 bases). Trimming shortened V by 4 bases and J by 6 bases, and 19 bases separated the two germline ends. This CDR3 is built from 16 residues. CDR1 LGHDT and CDR2 YNNKEL come from the germline V gene (reference sequence). In DNA form, the CDR3 reads TGTGCCAGCAGCCCCCAAGGGGGGGTTCATTTCAATGAGCAGTTCTTC. It is translated as CASSPQGGVHFNEQFF.

This chain connects TRBV18 to TRBJ2-5; a possible D gene is TRBD2 (6 bases). CDR3 length: 13 amino acids. Deletions cut 5 bases from V and 3 bases from J, with 10 bases between. In germline, CDR1 is KGHSH, CDR2 LQKENI. The DNA of the CDR3 is TGTGCCAGCTCAGCAAGACTAGAAGAGACCCAGTACTTC. Amino acids: CASSARLEETQYF. The variable domain in full, with the rest retrieved from reference TRBV18 and TRBJ2-5, is NAGVMQNPRHLVRRRGQEARLRCSPMKGHSHVYWYRQLPEEGLKFMVYLQKENIIDESGMPKERFSAEFPKEGPSILRIQQVVRGDSAAYFCASSARLEETQYFGPGTRLLVL.

J is TRBJ2-2 and V is TRBV24-1; 9 bases are shared with TRBD1. Trimming removed 4 bases from V and 1 base from J; junction bases left unmatched: 3. The CDR3 runs to 16 residues. The germline gives CDR1 KGHDR, CDR2 SFDVKD. The CDR3 nucleotides read TGTGCCACCAGTGACCCGGGACAGGGGAACACCGGGGAGCTGTTTTTT. It codes for CATSDPGQGNTGELFF.

V and J are TRBV19 and TRBJ2-3, with TRBD1 as a possible D gene (5 bases). V was clipped by 7 bases and J by 9 bases, with 17 bases between them. The CDR3 covers 13 residues. CDR1 and CDR2 (germline): LNHDA, SQIVND (reference sequence). In DNA form, the CDR3 reads TGTGCCAGTACCCCAAACCAGGGCCCAACGCAGTATTTT. It encodes CASTPNQGPTQYF.

J is TRBJ2-3 and V is TRBV7-8; 11 bases are a match to TRBD2. The CDR3 runs to 19 residues. Germline trimming cut 6 bases from V and 4 bases from J; bases unmatched to any gene: 18. Per the germline V gene, CDR1 is SGHVS and CDR2 is FQNEAQ. CDR3 bases: TGTGCCAGCAGACGCTCCGGGACTAGCGGACGTAGGGTGTCAGATACGCAGTATTTT. Translating gives CASRRSGTSGRRVSDTQYF.

The rearrangement uses TRBV7-2 and TRBJ2-4, with TRBD1 as a possible D gene (7 bases). V lost 1 base and J 9 bases, leaving 16 bases between the germline ends. Germline lookup yields CDR1 SGHTA and CDR2 FQGNSA. The CDR3 has 15 residues. The CDR3 loop reads CASSLEGARGTIQYF. The CDR3 DNA follows: TGTGCCAGCAGCTTAGAGGGGGCGCGGGGTACCATTCAGTACTTC.

The chain joins TRBV10-3 to TRBJ1-3, with D possibly matching TRBD1 (5 bases). The V gene's germline CDR1 is ENHRY and CDR2 SYGVKD. Trimming pared 4 bases from V and 4 bases from J, leaving 11 bases between. The length of the CDR3 is 14 residues. CDR3 nucleotide sequence: TGTGCCATCAGTGTGGGGGGGACCGGAAACACCATATATTTT. Translation: CAISVGGTGNTIYF.

This chain links TRBV13 with TRBJ1-5; D ambiguous. Per germline, CDR1 PRHDT and CDR2 FYEKMQ (reference sequence). The CDR3 is 13 residues long. V gave up 6 bases and J gave up 9 bases, with 15 bases separating them. Here the CDR3 DNA reads TGTGCCAGCAGTCCGACACCTGTGGGGCCCCAGCATTTT. This sequence encodes CASSPTPVGPQHF.

This clone showed up just once. The chain links TRBV7-8 to TRBJ2-7; D ambiguous. This CDR3 has 15 residues. V lost 7 bases and J lost 2, with 18 bases in between. The germline CDR1 and CDR2 sequences are SGHVS and FQNEAQ. This CDR3 reads CASTPPFRVTYEQYV. Written as DNA, the CDR3 is TGTGCCAGCACCCCCCCGTTTAGAGTAACCTACGAGCAGTACGTC.

This sequence joins TRBV6-5 and TRBJ2-2; 9 nucleotides agree with TRBD1. Germline lookup yields CDR1 MNHEY and CDR2 SVGAGI. The CDR3 loop spans 15 amino acids. V was pared by 0 bases and J by 7 bases, with 3 bases of the junction left unmatched. The CDR3 sequence is CASSYSGTGFGELFF. Written as DNA, the CDR3 is TGTGCCAGCAGTTACTCAGGGACAGGGTTCGGGGAGCTGTTTTTT.

This chain connects TRBV5-8 to TRBJ2-7; 9 bases line up with TRBD2. CDR3 size: 16 residues. The germline gives CDR1 SGHTS, CDR2 YDEGEE. V lost 3 bases to trimming and J lost 1 base; unmatched junction nucleotides: 8. Here the CDR3 reads CASSWPGLALSYEQYV. The DNA for the CDR3 is TGTGCCAGCAGCTGGCCGGGACTAGCCCTTTCCTACGAGCAGTACGTC.

This chain joins TRBV18 and TRBJ2-3; 13 bases agree with TRBD2. This CDR3 has 15 residues. V dropped 5 bases and J dropped 5; count of bases not matched to a gene: 4. The germline V gene encodes CDR1 KGHSH and CDR2 LQKENI. The CDR3 loop is CASSTGLAGLDTQYF. CDR3 DNA: TGTGCCAGCTCAACGGGACTAGCGGGGCTAGATACGCAGTATTTT. Together with reference TRBV18 and TRBJ2-3, the CDR3 gives the full variable domain: NAGVMQNPRHLVRRRGQEARLRCSPMKGHSHVYWYRQLPEEGLKFMVYLQKENIIDESGMPKERFSAEFPKEGPSILRIQQVVRGDSAAYFCASSTGLAGLDTQYFGPGTRLTVL.

This clone showed up many times. V is TRBV29-1 and J is TRBJ1-2; unclear D gene. CDR1 and CDR2 from the germline V gene are SQVTM and ANQGSEA. CDR3 size: 11 residues. V dropped 6 bases and J dropped 8 bases, with 13 bases sitting between them. This CDR3 reads CSVKSGRGYTF. The CDR3 bases are TGCAGCGTGAAATCGGGTCGCGGCTACACCTTC.

This clone was picked up one time. The rearrangement links TRBV19 to TRBJ2-3; 7 bases are a match to TRBD1. The germline gives CDR1 LNHDA, CDR2 SQIVND (reference sequence). CDR3 length equals 19 residues. The junction had 18 bases not matched to a gene; V was cut back by 4 bases and J by 2 bases. In DNA, the CDR3 is TGTGCCAGTAGTACGTCAATCATCATAAGGGGGCCAAACACAGATACGCAGTATTTT. Translation: CASSTSIIIRGPNTDTQYF.